This TCR beta chain was sequenced for a study of cytomegalovirus exposure and HLA in healthy donors. A multiplex PCR was run with 60 Vbeta primers and 13 Jbeta primers. Repertoires were generated with immunoSEQ multiplex PCR, while TCRdb's copy carries only in-frame clones and drops some. The table shows roughly 160,000 clones, with 60% to 80% occurring only once. V gave up 6 bases and J gave up 5 bases, with 10 bases separating them. Germline CDR1 and CDR2: MDHEN and SYDVKM. The CDR3 covers 12 residues. This TCR was recovered from a man aged 45 to 65 in good health and CMV-seropositive. J is TRBJ1-2 and V is TRBV28; D ambiguous. Sequences were obtained from PBMCs. The CDR3 DNA sequence: TGTGCCAGCAGCGATTACAGTTATGGCTACACCTTC. The encoded protein is CASSDYSYGYTF.